One T cell receptor (beta chain) is described in this entry. What it binds is not known. Original data processing: Out-of-frame sequences were removed, leaving about 2.2 million distinct TCRbeta sequences. Method: immunoSEQ multiplex PCR; TCRdb's copy keeps in-frame clones and lacks some. V, J and clone size were drawn from that table, and D and trimming were deduced from the DNA. The sample has 40,000 to 50,000 clones, around 80% seen once. The sort gate was single viable CD3+CD4+CD8-CD45RO+ cells for memory CD4+ T cells. Positive selection with CD4 microbeads enriched total CD4+ T cells. The data derive from a study of memory CD4+ T cells and cytomegalovirus serostatus. About the research overall: This sample comes from healthy Belgian adults, several CMV seropositive, approximately 22 seronegative.

V was pared by 0 bases and J by 0 bases, with 9 bases between. Germline lookup yields CDR1 SGHAT and CDR2 FQNNGV. The CDR3 runs 16 residues. Points from the study as a whole: Suggested: most of the CMV-linked TCR signature lies in CD4+ memory cells.

The chain recombines TRBV11-2 with TRBJ2-1; D is uncertain. This receptor was identified in an adult in good health and CMV-seronegative. Sequencing was carried out using memory CD4+ T cells from blood. Here the CDR3 reads CASSLDLWSSYNEQFF. DNA for the CDR3: TGTGCCAGCAGCTTAGATTTGTGGTCCTCCTACAATGAGCAGTTCTTC.